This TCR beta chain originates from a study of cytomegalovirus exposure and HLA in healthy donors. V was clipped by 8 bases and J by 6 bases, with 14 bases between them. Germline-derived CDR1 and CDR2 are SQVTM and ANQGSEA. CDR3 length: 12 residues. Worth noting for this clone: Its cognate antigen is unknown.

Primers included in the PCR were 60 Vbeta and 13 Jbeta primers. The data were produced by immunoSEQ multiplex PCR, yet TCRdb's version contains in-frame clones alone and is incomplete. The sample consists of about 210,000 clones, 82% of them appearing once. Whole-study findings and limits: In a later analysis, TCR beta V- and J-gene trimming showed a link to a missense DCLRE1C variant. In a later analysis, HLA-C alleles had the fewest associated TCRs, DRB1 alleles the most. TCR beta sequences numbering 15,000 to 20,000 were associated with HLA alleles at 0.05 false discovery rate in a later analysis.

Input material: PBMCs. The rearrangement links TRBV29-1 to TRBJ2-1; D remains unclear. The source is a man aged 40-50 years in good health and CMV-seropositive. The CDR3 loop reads CSSARTGNEQFF. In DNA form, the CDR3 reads TGCAGCTCGGCTAGAACGGGCAATGAGCAGTTCTTC.